This entry features one T cell receptor (beta chain) sequence. The sample belongs to a study of cytomegalovirus exposure and HLA in healthy donors. Both 60 Vbeta primers and 13 Jbeta primers went into the PCR. Method: immunoSEQ multiplex PCR; TCRdb's copy keeps in-frame clones and lacks some. The profile shows roughly 160,000 clones, around 80% of them singletons. The V and J ends lost 3 bases and 3 bases respectively, with 11 bases between them. Germline V CDR1 and CDR2: LNHDA, SQIVND (reference sequence). This CDR3 comprises 14 residues. The receptor was isolated from a male donor in good health and CMV-seronegative. Sequencing input: PBMCs. This chain uses TRBV19 with TRBJ1-2; a weak D match, TRBD1 (5 bases). CDR3 in amino acids: CASSMGLTDYGYTF. CDR3 bases: TGTGCCAGTAGTATGGGGCTTACCGACTATGGCTACACCTTC.